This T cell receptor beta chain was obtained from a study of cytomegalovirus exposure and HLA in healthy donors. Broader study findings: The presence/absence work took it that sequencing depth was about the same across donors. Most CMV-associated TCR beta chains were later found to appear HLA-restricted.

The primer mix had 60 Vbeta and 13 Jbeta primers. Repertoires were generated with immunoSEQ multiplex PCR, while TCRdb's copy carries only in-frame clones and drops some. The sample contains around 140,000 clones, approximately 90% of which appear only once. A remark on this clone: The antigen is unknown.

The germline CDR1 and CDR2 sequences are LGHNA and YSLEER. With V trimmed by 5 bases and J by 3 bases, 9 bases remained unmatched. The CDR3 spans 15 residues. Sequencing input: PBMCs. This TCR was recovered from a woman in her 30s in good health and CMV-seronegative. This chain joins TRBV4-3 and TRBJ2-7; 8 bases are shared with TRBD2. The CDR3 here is CASSYYFGTSYEQYF. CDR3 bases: TGCGCCAGCAGCTACTACTTCGGGACTAGCTACGAGCAGTACTTC.